The 27 T cell receptor beta chains below were found in one sample sequenced in a study of blood T cell repertoires in COVID-19. The repertoire was sequenced with immunoSEQ multiplex PCR; TCRdb's copy has only in-frame clones and lacks some. There are approximately 86,000 clones in the sample; around 89% occur only once, and 8% to 9.5% lies in the top ten. Sequences were obtained from peripheral blood. These receptors were obtained from a middle-aged man with acute or convalescent COVID-19.

The chain links TRBV21-1 to TRBJ1-1. TRBV21-1 is a pseudogene locus. The CDR3 has 14 residues. The CDR3 nucleotides are TGTGCCAGCAGCAAAGGATGTGGGGGGACTGAAGCTTTCTTT. This gives the protein CASSKGCGGTEAFF.

This rearrangement joins TRBV5-6 to TRBJ1-5; 9 bases are shared with TRBD1. With 2 bases clipped from V and 5 bases from J, the junction kept 8 bases outside the gene matches. The germline V gene encodes CDR1 SGHDT and CDR2 YYEEEE. This CDR3 is 16 amino acids long. The CDR3 loop reads CASSLGPGQGHQPQHF. The CDR3 nucleotides are TGTGCCAGCAGCTTAGGGCCGGGACAGGGTCATCAGCCCCAGCATTTT.

The chain couples TRBV4-1 to TRBJ1-5, with 8 bases identical to TRBD1. The CDR3 consists of 16 residues. Unmatched junction bases numbered 9, after V lost 4 bases and J lost 4 bases. CDR1 and CDR2 from the germline V gene are MGHRA and YSYEKL. The CDR3 here is CASSPLGQGENQPQHF. The CDR3, as DNA: TGCGCCAGCAGCCCCCTAGGACAGGGCGAGAATCAGCCCCAGCATTTT.

The chain is built from TRBV6-1 and TRBJ2-3; D possibly corresponds to TRBD2 (5 bases). The CDR3 is 15 residues long. CDR1 is MNHNS, CDR2 SASEGT, per germline. Trimming removed 2 bases at V and 3 bases at J, with 12 bases between. The CDR3 protein is CASSEFGVATDTQYF. CDR3 bases: TGTGCCAGCAGTGAATTCGGGGTGGCGACAGATACGCAGTATTTT.

The chain combines TRBV6-8 with TRBJ2-1; 13 nucleotides agree with TRBD2. Germline assignment: CDR1 MNHGY and CDR2 SAAAGT. J lost 8 bases, V lost 6 bases, and 4 bases had no gene match. CDR3 length: 14 amino acids. The CDR3 protein is CASRTSGGSHEQFF. The CDR3 region has the DNA TGTGCCAGCAGGACTAGCGGGGGGAGCCATGAGCAGTTCTTC.

The chain has TRBV19 and TRBJ1-5; the D is unclear. This CDR3 is 15 amino acids long. V lost 3 bases to trimming and J lost 1 base, with 10 bases between them. Germline values: CDR1 LNHDA, CDR2 SQIVND (reference sequence). The CDR3 sequence: CASSIGKTSNQPQHF. CDR3 bases: TGTGCCAGTAGTATCGGGAAGACGAGCAATCAGCCCCAGCATTTT. The full variable domain, with the rest looked up from reference TRBV19 and TRBJ1-5, is DGGITQSPKYLFRKEGQNVTLSCEQNLNHDAMYWYRQDPGQGLRLIYYSQIVNDFQKGDIAEGYSVSREKKESFPLTVTSAQKNPTAFYLCASSIGKTSNQPQHFGDGTRLSIL.

The J gene is TRBJ2-1, the V gene TRBV5-1; 10 nucleotides agree with TRBD1. CDR3 length equals 17 residues. After removal of 4 bases from V and 5 bases from J, the junction contained 12 bases not matched to a gene. Germline loops: CDR1 SGHRS, CDR2 YFSETQ. The CDR3 nucleotides are TGCGCCAGCAGCCACGGGTGGGGACAGGGGATCAACAATGAGCAGTTCTTC. Its translation is CASSHGWGQGINNEQFF. The variable domain in full, with the rest retrieved from reference TRBV5-1 and TRBJ2-1, is KAGVTQTPRYLIKTRGQQVTLSCSPISGHRSVSWYQQTPGQGLQFLFEYFSETQRNKGNFPGRFSGRQFSNSRSEMNVSTLELGDSALYLCASSHGWGQGINNEQFFGPGTRLTVL.

The chain couples TRBV7-2 to TRBJ1-2; the match to TRBD1 covers 7 bases. The CDR3 contains 14 residues. With 5 bases clipped from V and 4 bases from J, the junction kept 7 bases outside the gene matches. Germline V gene lookup returns CDR1 SGHTA and CDR2 FQGNSA. This chain's CDR3 is CASSADRLSYGYTF. CDR3 in DNA: TGTGCCAGCAGCGCGGACAGGCTTAGCTATGGCTACACCTTC.

J is TRBJ1-2 and V is TRBV18; 7 nucleotides align to TRBD1. V lost 0 bases to trimming and J lost 4 bases; unmatched junction nucleotides: 11. This CDR3 spans 17 amino acids. Looked up from germline, CDR1 is KGHSH and CDR2 is LQKENI. The CDR3 is CASSPPGQGVRIYGYTF. The CDR3 DNA reads as TGTGCCAGCTCACCACCAGGGCAGGGGGTTCGAATCTATGGCTACACCTTC.

The chain has TRBV19 and TRBJ1-5; TRBD1 matches 8 bases. Germline CDR1 is LNHDA and CDR2 is SQIVND (reference sequence). The CDR3 covers 15 residues. Trimming at V came to 5 bases and at J to 2 bases, leaving 5 bases not matched to a gene. DNA of the CDR3: TGTGCCAGTAGTTTCAGGGGGCCCGGCAATCAGCCCCAGCATTTT. It yields the protein CASSFRGPGNQPQHF. Together with reference TRBV19 and TRBJ1-5, the CDR3 gives the full variable domain: DGGITQSPKYLFRKEGQNVTLSCEQNLNHDAMYWYRQDPGQGLRLIYYSQIVNDFQKGDIAEGYSVSREKKESFPLTVTSAQKNPTAFYLCASSFRGPGNQPQHFGDGTRLSIL.

The chain combines TRBV19 with TRBJ1-5; no reliable D call. The V end was cut by 1 base, the J end by 4 bases, with 11 bases between. The germline V gene encodes CDR1 LNHDA and CDR2 SQIVND (reference sequence). The CDR3 is 15 amino acids. This CDR3 is CASSIATGSNQPQHF. CDR3 coding DNA: TGTGCCAGTAGTATAGCTACGGGAAGTAATCAGCCCCAGCATTTT.

This sequence joins TRBV15 and TRBJ2-3, with 8 positions matching TRBD2. Losses at the gene ends were 8 bases for V and 0 bases for J; bases not matched to a gene: 7. CDR3 length: 15 residues. CDR1 and CDR2 (germline): LNHNV, YYDKDF (reference sequence). The CDR3 sequence: CATRGGSPSTDTQYF. CDR3 DNA: TGTGCCACCCGGGGGGGAAGCCCTAGCACAGATACGCAGTATTTT.

J is TRBJ2-3 and V is TRBV12-1; TRBD2 reflects the table's D call only, with no check against the DNA. TRBV12-1 is a documented pseudogene. This CDR3 comprises 19 residues. The CDR3 loop reads CASSFPQLEGGASPDTQYF. In DNA form, the CDR3 reads TGTGCCAGCAGCTTTCCCCAGTTAGAGGGGGGGGCAAGTCCAGATACGCAGTATTTT.

V is TRBV7-3 and J is TRBJ2-3; TRBD2 aligns across 7 bases. V lost 3 bases to trimming and J lost 4 bases; unmatched junction nucleotides: 1. The germline CDR1 and CDR2 sequences are SGHTA and FQGTGA. This CDR3 has 13 amino acids. The chain's CDR3 is CASSLTSPDTQYF. CDR3 nucleotide sequence: TGTGCCAGCAGCTTGACTAGCCCAGATACGCAGTATTTT.

This chain joins TRBV2 and TRBJ1-2; maybe TRBD1 (5 bases). V was trimmed by 2 bases and J by 6 bases, leaving 13 bases between them. From germline, CDR1 is SNHLY and CDR2 FYNNEI. The length of the CDR3 is 14 residues. The CDR3 is CASSEIGRVNGYTF. The CDR3 DNA reads as TGTGCCAGCAGTGAAATCGGCAGGGTAAATGGCTACACCTTC.

The chain carries TRBV2 and TRBJ1-2; 8 bases are a match to TRBD1. The CDR3 runs 12 residues. Unmatched junction bases numbered 3, after V lost 4 bases and J lost 8 bases. Germline assignment: CDR1 SNHLY and CDR2 FYNNEI. CDR3 nucleotides: TGTGCCAGCAGTGGCAGGGGGCGAGGCTACACCTTC. Translating it yields CASSGRGRGYTF.

The chain couples TRBV11-2 to TRBJ1-2; weak D call: TRBD1 (5 bases). Between the trimmed V and J ends, which lost 5 bases and 8 bases, there was a span of 21 bases. The CDR3 consists of 15 residues. Germline-derived CDR1 and CDR2 are SGHAT and FQNNGV. The CDR3 DNA is TGTGCCAGCAGCCCCCCGCTGGGGGGAAGATACGGCTACACCTTC. It is translated as CASSPPLGGRYGYTF.

The V call is TRBV7-9, the J call TRBJ1-2; a weak D match, TRBD1 (5 bases). V was pared by 5 bases and J by 7 bases, with 11 bases between. The germline CDR1 and CDR2 sequences are SEHNR and FQNEAQ (reference sequence). This CDR3 comprises 12 residues. The CDR3: CASSLGQSGYTF. CDR3 coding DNA: TGTGCCAGCAGCCTCGGACAAAGTGGCTACACCTTC.

This chain joins TRBV4-1 and TRBJ2-3; a possible D gene is TRBD2 (6 bases). V was clipped by 1 base and J by 2 bases, with 10 bases between them. CDR3 length: 15 residues. Germline V gene data show CDR1 as MGHRA and CDR2 as YSYEKL. CDR3 sequence reads: CASSQGRGVTDTQYF. In DNA form, the CDR3 reads TGCGCCAGCAGCCAAGGGCGCGGGGTCACAGATACGCAGTATTTT.

This rearrangement joins TRBV19 to TRBJ1-4; TRBD1 aligns across 9 bases. CDR1 LNHDA and CDR2 SQIVND come from the germline V gene (reference sequence). The CDR3 covers 16 residues. Trimming cost V 8 bases and J 1 base; bases outside gene matches: 8. The CDR3 loop reads CASRSRDRETNEKLFF. DNA of the CDR3: TGTGCCAGTCGGTCCCGGGACAGGGAAACTAATGAAAAACTGTTTTTT.

To note about this clone: At one boundary the junction diverges from the germline segment, which might be a read error. V usage is TRBV6-1 and J usage is TRBJ1-2; 10 positions agree with TRBD1. CDR1 MNHNS and CDR2 SASEGT come from the germline V gene. The CDR3 runs to 15 residues. CDR3 residues: CASREGTGVNYGYTF. The CDR3 DNA reads TGTGCCAGCAGGGAAGGGACAGGGGTTAATTATGGCTACACCTTC.

The rearrangement uses TRBV6-5 and TRBJ1-3; TRBD1 aligns across 7 bases. Looked up from germline, CDR1 is MNHEY and CDR2 is SVGAGI. The CDR3 spans 15 residues. With 6 bases clipped from V and 2 bases from J, the junction kept 7 bases outside the gene matches. The CDR3 DNA follows: TGTGCCAGCAGCCCCGGGACAGTTGCTGGAAACACCATATATTTT. Amino acid sequence: CASSPGTVAGNTIYF.

This clone is a singleton in its sample. This sequence joins TRBV4-1 and TRBJ2-5, with 7 bases aligning to TRBD2. CDR3 length: 15 residues. The junction had 6 bases not matched to a gene; V was cut back by 0 bases and J by 5 bases. Germline V gives CDR1 MGHRA, CDR2 YSYEKL. CDR3 nucleotides: TGCGCCAGCAGCCAAGACCGGGTCGGGGGGGAGACCCAGTACTTC. Residues: CASSQDRVGGETQYF.

This sequence joins TRBV11-3 and TRBJ2-3; a possible D gene is TRBD2 (6 bases). V shed 1 base and J shed 4 bases, with 18 bases lying between them. Per the germline V gene, CDR1 is SGHNT and CDR2 is YENEEA. CDR3 length equals 17 residues. The CDR3: CASSLGQTRSDADTQYF. CDR3 bases: TGTGCCAGCAGCTTAGGACAGACTAGGTCCGATGCAGATACGCAGTATTTT.

V is TRBV7-3 and J is TRBJ1-1; 8 nucleotides align to TRBD1. The germline V gene has CDR1 SGHTA and CDR2 FQGTGA. V gave up 5 bases and J gave up 1 base; unmatched junction bases: 6. The CDR3 runs 15 residues. CDR3 in amino acids: CASSPAGTGNTEAFF. CDR3 sequence (DNA): TGTGCCAGCAGCCCGGCCGGGACAGGGAACACTGAAGCTTTCTTT.

The gene calls are TRBV5-1 and TRBJ1-6; D uncertain. This CDR3 has 16 amino acids. Germline assignment: CDR1 SGHRS and CDR2 YFSETQ. V was trimmed by 0 bases and J by 3 bases, leaving 10 bases between them. CDR3 nucleotides: TGCGCCAGCAGCTTGGGAGTCAGGATCTATAATTCACCCCTCCACTTT. As protein: CASSLGVRIYNSPLHF.

V is TRBV2 and J is TRBJ2-5; TRBD2 aligns across 8 bases. The CDR3 has 20 residues. The germline CDR1 and CDR2 sequences are SNHLY and FYNNEI. With 6 bases clipped from V and 5 bases from J, the junction kept 26 bases outside the gene matches. DNA for the CDR3: TGTGCCAGCAGACGGGTGGGACATGGTGCGGCGGGGGGTTACGGTGAGACCCAGTACTTC. As protein: CASRRVGHGAAGGYGETQYF. Full variable domain (remainder filled in from reference TRBV2 and TRBJ2-5): EPEVTQTPSHQVTQMGQEVILRCVPISNHLYFYWYRQILGQKVEFLVSFYNNEISEKSEIFDDQFSVERPDGSNFTLKIRSTKLEDSAMYFCASRRVGHGAAGGYGETQYFGPGTRLLVL.